These 23 T cell receptor beta chains originate from one sample sequenced in a study of shared clonotypes between healthy human individuals. Measured with immunoSEQ multiplex PCR; TCRdb has only the in-frame clones, and not every one. Among roughly 1 million clones, about three quarters were seen once, and the ten largest hold about 1.4%. Material: memory CD4+ T cells sorted from blood. Subset denoted: CD45RA-negative fraction. Receptors originate from a man aged 18 to 29 in good health.

The table lists this clone with a count of one. V gene TRBV30 combines with J gene TRBJ2-1; D is perhaps TRBD1 (5 bases). CDR1 is GTSNPN and CDR2 is SVGIG in the germline V gene (reference sequence). The CDR3 has 12 amino acids. V was cut by 5 bases and J by 7 bases, with 12 bases left in between. The DNA for the CDR3 is TGTGCCTGGGGACGAAGGGGAAATGAGCAGTTCTTC. Translated, it gives CAWGRRGNEQFF.

The chain uses TRBV6-5 and TRBJ1-1; 7 bases line up with TRBD1. This CDR3 is built from 14 residues. V was clipped by 6 bases and J by 1 base; unmatched bases: 5. Germline loops: CDR1 MNHEY, CDR2 SVGAGI. The CDR3 DNA reads as TGTGCCAGCAGCGAGAGGGGGCCGAACACTGAAGCTTTCTTT. It specifies CASSERGPNTEAFF.

This clone has a single count. This chain uses TRBV5-1 with TRBJ1-1; 7 bases are a match to TRBD1. Germline V gene sequence: CDR1 SGHRS, CDR2 YFSETQ. Trimming cost V 5 bases and J 5 bases; bases outside gene matches: 12. This CDR3 is built from 15 residues. The CDR3 sequence: CASSSQPGGETEAFF. CDR3 sequence (DNA): TGCGCCAGCAGTTCGCAGCCAGGGGGGGAAACTGAAGCTTTCTTT.

The genes are TRBV7-9 and TRBJ2-5, with 9 bases matching TRBD2. Germline lookup yields CDR1 SEHNR and CDR2 FQNEAQ (reference sequence). The J segment lost 2 bases and the V segment lost 2 bases, leaving 6 bases of the junction unmatched. The CDR3 covers 16 residues. CDR3: CASSLRLAGSQETQYF. The CDR3 bases are TGTGCCAGCAGCTTACGTCTAGCGGGGTCTCAAGAGACCCAGTACTTC.

The rearrangement uses TRBV19 and TRBJ2-4, with 8 bases aligning to TRBD1. CDR1 LNHDA and CDR2 SQIVND come from the germline V gene (reference sequence). J gave up 5 bases and V 5 bases, and 5 bases lay outside the gene matches. The CDR3 contains 14 residues. The DNA for the CDR3 is TGTGCCAGTAGTCACTCGGACAGGGAAAACATTCAGTACTTC. Translation gives CASSHSDRENIQYF. The whole variable domain, filled in from reference TRBV19 and TRBJ2-4, reads DGGITQSPKYLFRKEGQNVTLSCEQNLNHDAMYWYRQDPGQGLRLIYYSQIVNDFQKGDIAEGYSVSREKKESFPLTVTSAQKNPTAFYLCASSHSDRENIQYFGAGTRLSVL.

This clone has just a few counts. This chain connects TRBV28 to TRBJ2-2; D might be TRBD2 (6 bases). With 3 bases removed from V and 6 bases from J, the gap between germline ends came to 11 bases. This CDR3 is built from 14 residues. Germline V lookup: CDR1 MDHEN, CDR2 SYDVKM. The CDR3 nucleotides are TGTGCCAGCAGTTTGGGGGGAGATGCCGGGGAGCTGTTTTTT. Translation gives CASSLGGDAGELFF.

Points on this clone: This may be a read error, as it is one base from a much larger clone. This sequence joins TRBV9 and TRBJ2-5; perhaps TRBD1 as D (5 bases). V lost 4 bases to trimming and J lost 7 bases, with 11 bases between them. In germline, CDR1 is SGDLS, CDR2 YYNGEE. The CDR3 is 12 amino acids. CDR3 sequence (DNA): TGTGCCAGCAGCTCCGAAACAGGGACCCAGTACTTC. This sequence encodes CASSSETGTQYF.

V gene TRBV7-6 combines with J gene TRBJ2-2; D might be TRBD1 or TRBD2, each matching 6 bases. The CDR3 sequence is 14 residues long. V lost 5 bases, J lost 12 bases, and 19 bases lay in between. From germline, CDR1 is SGHVS and CDR2 FNYEAQ. The CDR3 protein is CASSIQVGGEKLFF. In DNA form, the CDR3 reads TGTGCCAGCAGCATACAGGTCGGGGGCGAGAAGCTGTTTTTT. Full variable domain (remainder filled in from reference TRBV7-6 and TRBJ2-2): GAGVSQSPRYKVTKRGQDVALRCDPISGHVSLYWYRQALGQGPEFLTYFNYEAQQDKSGLPNDRFSAERPEGSISTLTIQRTEQRDSAMYRCASSIQVGGEKLFFGEGSRLTVL.

As regards this clone: The sample holds other DNA sequences that translate to the same CDR3. J is TRBJ1-1 and V is TRBV6-6, with 7 bases fitting TRBD1. The CDR3 loop spans 14 amino acids. With 6 bases clipped from V and 2 bases from J, the junction kept 6 bases outside the gene matches. Per germline, CDR1 MNHNY and CDR2 SVGAGI (reference sequence). CDR3 in DNA: TGTGCCAGCAGAAGGACAGGAGAAAACACTGAAGCTTTCTTT. Its translation is CASRRTGENTEAFF.

This chain connects TRBV7-9 to TRBJ1-1, with D hard to call. From germline, CDR1 is SEHNR and CDR2 FQNEAQ (reference sequence). This CDR3 contains 11 residues. Trimming stripped 5 bases from V and 6 bases from J, with 7 bases between. The CDR3 sequence is CASSQGPEAFF. The CDR3 DNA is TGTGCCAGCAGCCAAGGCCCTGAAGCTTTCTTT.

The chain couples TRBV7-2 to TRBJ2-7; 7 bases map to TRBD2. The CDR3 consists of 14 residues. J lost 7 bases, V lost 3 bases, and 9 bases had no gene match. Germline lookup yields CDR1 SGHTA and CDR2 FQGNSA. CDR3 residues: CASSFAGLGREQYF. CDR3 bases: TGTGCCAGCAGCTTCGCGGGACTCGGGAGGGAGCAGTACTTC.

This clone showed up just once. This chain links TRBV2 with TRBJ2-7, with TRBD2 matching over 9 bases. Germline V gives CDR1 SNHLY, CDR2 FYNNEI. With 5 bases clipped from V and 5 bases from J, the junction kept 10 bases outside the gene matches. The CDR3 contains 15 residues. CDR3 region: CASSFERGANDEQYF. CDR3 coding DNA: TGTGCCAGCAGTTTTGAGCGGGGGGCGAATGACGAGCAGTACTTC.

The genes are TRBV14 and TRBJ2-7; D is possibly TRBD1 (5 bases). CDR3 size: 14 residues. In germline, CDR1 is SGHDN, CDR2 FVKESK. V lost 3 bases, J lost 5 bases, and 14 bases lay in between. CDR3 region: CASSHRGVLDEQYF. For the CDR3, the DNA is TGTGCCAGCAGCCATAGGGGCGTGTTGGACGAGCAGTACTTC. The complete variable domain, with remaining parts taken from reference TRBV14 and TRBJ2-7, reads EAGVTQFPSHSVIEKGQTVTLRCDPISGHDNLYWYRRVMGKEIKFLLHFVKESKQDESGMPNNRFLAERTGGTYSTLKVQPAELEDSGVYFCASSHRGVLDEQYFGPGTRLTVT.

V and J are TRBV7-2 and TRBJ1-5; no firm D call. This CDR3 is 14 amino acids long. The germline V gene has CDR1 SGHTA and CDR2 FQGNSA. V gave up 4 bases and J gave up 2 bases, with 9 bases separating them. CDR3 in DNA: TGTGCCAGCAGCTCCGACGCGGGCAATCAGCCCCAGCATTTT. Translation gives CASSSDAGNQPQHF.

With regard to this clone: This may be a read error: a much more frequent sequence differs by one nucleotide. The sample carries other DNA sequences with the same CDR3. This chain uses TRBV6-1 with TRBJ2-5; D is undetermined. The CDR3 has 11 amino acids. Looked up from germline, CDR1 is MNHNS and CDR2 is SASEGT. The V and J ends lost 3 bases and 5 bases respectively, with 4 bases between them. The CDR3 here is CASSEPETQYF. CDR3 nucleotides: TGTGCCAGCAGTGAGCCGGAGACCCAGTACTTC.

V and J are TRBV5-4 and TRBJ1-2; tentatively, D is TRBD1 (5 bases). Trimming took off 1 base at V and 4 bases at J, with 14 bases between the two ends. The CDR3 is made up of 15 amino acids. In germline, CDR1 is SGHNT, CDR2 YYREEE (reference sequence). CDR3 loop: CASSLPNSGGYGYTF. The CDR3 coding sequence is TGTGCCAGCAGCTTGCCGAACTCTGGGGGCTATGGCTACACCTTC.

As for this clone: This same CDR3 is encoded by further DNA sequences in the sample. The V call is TRBV9, the J call TRBJ2-7; TRBD1 is a possible D gene (5 bases). This CDR3 has 14 residues. The V and J ends lost 0 bases and 0 bases respectively, with 7 bases between them. Germline CDR1 SGDLS, CDR2 YYNGEE. For the CDR3, the DNA is TGTGCCAGCAGCGTAGAAGACAGCTCCTACGAGCAGTACTTC. Protein: CASSVEDSSYEQYF.

The J gene is TRBJ2-5, the V gene TRBV4-1, with D perhaps TRBD1 or TRBD2 (5 bases each). The J call is uncertain, as TRBJ2-7 better fits the DNA end. The CDR3 runs 15 residues. The germline V gene encodes CDR1 MGHRA and CDR2 YSYEKL. The CDR3 protein is CASSQVGLGVYEQYF. As DNA, the CDR3 is TGCGCCAGCAGCCAAGTTGGGCTGGGGGTCTACGAGCAGTACTTC.

The rearrangement uses TRBV6-5 and TRBJ1-1, with 7 bases matching TRBD1. The ends lost 5 bases at V and 2 bases at J; junction bases unmatched: 8. From germline, CDR1 is MNHEY and CDR2 SVGAGI. The CDR3 consists of 15 residues. The chain's CDR3 is CASSGRDSDNTEAFF. As DNA, the CDR3 is TGTGCCAGCAGTGGCCGGGACAGCGATAACACTGAAGCTTTCTTT.

The gene calls are TRBV9 and TRBJ1-6; unclear D gene. The germline V and J ends were trimmed by 4 bases and 3 bases, with 8 bases remaining between them. The CDR3 covers 14 residues. The germline CDR1 and CDR2 sequences are SGDLS and YYNGEE. DNA of the CDR3: TGTGCCAGCAGCTTGGACGTCTATAATTCACCCCTCCACTTT. Protein: CASSLDVYNSPLHF. The complete variable domain, with remaining parts taken from reference TRBV9 and TRBJ1-6, reads DSGVTQTPKHLITATGQRVTLRCSPRSGDLSVYWYQQSLDQGLQFLIQYYNGEERAKGNILERFSAQQFPDLHSELNLSSLELGDSALYFCASSLDVYNSPLHFGNGTRLTVT.

The chain employs TRBV4-3 and TRBJ2-1, with D perhaps TRBD1 or TRBD2 (6 bases each). CDR1 and CDR2 (germline): LGHNA, YSLEER. Between the trimmed V and J ends, which lost 5 bases and 10 bases, there was a span of 21 bases. The CDR3 is made up of 15 amino acids. The CDR3 region is CASSWGAGPGIEQFF. Written as DNA, the CDR3 is TGCGCCAGCAGCTGGGGGGCGGGGCCAGGGATAGAGCAGTTCTTC.

In regard to this clone: Other DNA sequences in the sample encode the same CDR3. The rearrangement uses TRBV18 and TRBJ2-3, with 7 bases matching TRBD1. This CDR3 is 15 amino acids long. Per germline, CDR1 KGHSH and CDR2 LQKENI. Losses at the gene ends were 0 bases for V and 0 bases for J; bases not matched to a gene: 0. The CDR3 coding sequence is TGTGCCAGCTCACCACCCAGGGGGAGCACAGATACGCAGTATTTT. Amino acids: CASSPPRGSTDTQYF.

This clone was recorded a few times. The chain couples TRBV6-6 to TRBJ1-5; D might be TRBD1 (5 bases). The germline V and J ends were trimmed by 4 bases and 4 bases, with 5 bases remaining between them. CDR1 and CDR2 (germline): MNHNY, SVGAGI (reference sequence). This CDR3 contains 12 residues. CDR3 protein: CASSSGNQPQHF. CDR3 bases: TGTGCCAGCAGTTCAGGGAATCAGCCCCAGCATTTT.